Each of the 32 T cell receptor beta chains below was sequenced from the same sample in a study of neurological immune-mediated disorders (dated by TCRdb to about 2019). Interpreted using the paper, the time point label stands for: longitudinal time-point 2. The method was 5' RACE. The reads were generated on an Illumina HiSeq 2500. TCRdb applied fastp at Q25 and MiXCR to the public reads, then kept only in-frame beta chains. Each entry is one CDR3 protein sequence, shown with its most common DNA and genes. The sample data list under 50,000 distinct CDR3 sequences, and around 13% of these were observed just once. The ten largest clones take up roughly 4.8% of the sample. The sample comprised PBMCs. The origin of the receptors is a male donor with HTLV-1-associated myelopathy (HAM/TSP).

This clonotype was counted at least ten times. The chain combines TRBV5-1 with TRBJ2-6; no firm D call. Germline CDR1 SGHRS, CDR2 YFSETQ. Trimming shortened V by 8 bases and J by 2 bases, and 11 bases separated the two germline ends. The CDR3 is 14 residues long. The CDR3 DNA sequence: TGCGCCAGTAAAGGACGTACTGGGGCCAACGTCCTGACTTTC. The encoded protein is CASKGRTGANVLTF. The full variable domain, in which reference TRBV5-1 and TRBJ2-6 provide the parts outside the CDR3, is KAGVTQTPRYLIKTRGQQVTLSCSPISGHRSVSWYQQTPGQGLQFLFEYFSETQRNKGNFPGRFSGRQFSNSRSEMNVSTLELGDSALYLCASKGRTGANVLTFGAGSRLTVL.

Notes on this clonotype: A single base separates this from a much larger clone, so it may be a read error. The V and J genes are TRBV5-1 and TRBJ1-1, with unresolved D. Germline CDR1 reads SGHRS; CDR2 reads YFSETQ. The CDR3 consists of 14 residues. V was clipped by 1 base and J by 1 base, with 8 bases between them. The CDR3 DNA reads TGCGCCAGCAGCTTGAGCCGGTGGAACACTGAAGCTTTCTTT. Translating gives CASSLSRWNTEAFF. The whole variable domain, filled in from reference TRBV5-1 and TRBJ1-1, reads KAGVTQTPRYLIKTRGQQVTLSCSPISGHRSVSWYQQTPGQGLQFLFEYFSETQRNKGNFPGRFSGRQFSNSRSEMNVSTLELGDSALYLCASSLSRWNTEAFFGQGTRLTVV.

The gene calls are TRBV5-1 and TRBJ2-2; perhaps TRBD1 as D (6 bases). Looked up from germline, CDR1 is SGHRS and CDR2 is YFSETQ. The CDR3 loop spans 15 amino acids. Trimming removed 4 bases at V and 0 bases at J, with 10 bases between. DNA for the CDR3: TGCGCCAGCAGCGCGGACAGCACGAACACCGGGGAGCTGTTTTTT. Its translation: CASSADSTNTGELFF.

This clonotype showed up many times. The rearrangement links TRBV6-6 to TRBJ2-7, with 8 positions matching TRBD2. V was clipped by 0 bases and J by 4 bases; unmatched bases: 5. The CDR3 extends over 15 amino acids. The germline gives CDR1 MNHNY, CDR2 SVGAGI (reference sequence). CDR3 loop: CASSYSAGGAYEQYF. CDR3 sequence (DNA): TGTGCCAGCAGTTACTCTGCGGGGGGCGCGTACGAGCAGTACTTC.

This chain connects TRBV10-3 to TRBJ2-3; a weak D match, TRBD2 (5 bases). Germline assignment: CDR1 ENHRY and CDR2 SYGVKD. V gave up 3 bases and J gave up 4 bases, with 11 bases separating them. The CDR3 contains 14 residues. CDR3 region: CAISELGSADTQYF. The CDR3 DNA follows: TGTGCCATCAGTGAACTAGGATCGGCAGATACGCAGTATTTT.

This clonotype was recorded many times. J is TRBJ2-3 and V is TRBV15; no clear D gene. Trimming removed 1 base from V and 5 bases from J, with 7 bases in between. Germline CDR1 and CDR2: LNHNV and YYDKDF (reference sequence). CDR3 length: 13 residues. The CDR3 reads CATSRGRKDTQYF. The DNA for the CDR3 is TGTGCCACCAGCAGAGGTCGGAAAGATACGCAGTATTTT.

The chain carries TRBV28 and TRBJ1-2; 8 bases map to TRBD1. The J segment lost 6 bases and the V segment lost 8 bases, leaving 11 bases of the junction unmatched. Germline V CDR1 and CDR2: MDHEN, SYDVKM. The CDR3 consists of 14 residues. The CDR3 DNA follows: TGTGCCAGCTCGCCGGGACAGGTCTGGGATGGCTACACCTTC. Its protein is CASSPGQVWDGYTF.

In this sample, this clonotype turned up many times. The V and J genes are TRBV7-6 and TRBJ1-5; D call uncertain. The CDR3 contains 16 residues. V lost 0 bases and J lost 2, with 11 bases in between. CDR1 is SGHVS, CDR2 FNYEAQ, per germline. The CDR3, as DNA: TGTGCCAGCAGCTTAGCTCCGCCGACGGGCAATCAGCCCCAGCATTTT. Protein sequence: CASSLAPPTGNQPQHF.

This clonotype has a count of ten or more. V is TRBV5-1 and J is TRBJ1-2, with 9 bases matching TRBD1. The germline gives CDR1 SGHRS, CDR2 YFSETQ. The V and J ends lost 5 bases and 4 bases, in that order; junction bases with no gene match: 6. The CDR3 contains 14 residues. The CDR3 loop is CASRQQGASYGYTF. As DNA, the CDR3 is TGCGCCAGCAGACAACAGGGGGCCTCCTATGGCTACACCTTC.

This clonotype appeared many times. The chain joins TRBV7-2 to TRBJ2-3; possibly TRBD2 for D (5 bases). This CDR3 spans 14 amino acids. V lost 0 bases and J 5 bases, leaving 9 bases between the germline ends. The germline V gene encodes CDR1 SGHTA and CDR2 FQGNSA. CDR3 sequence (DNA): TGTGCCAGCAGCTTAGCCCGGGGATTAGATACGCAGTATTTT. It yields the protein CASSLARGLDTQYF.

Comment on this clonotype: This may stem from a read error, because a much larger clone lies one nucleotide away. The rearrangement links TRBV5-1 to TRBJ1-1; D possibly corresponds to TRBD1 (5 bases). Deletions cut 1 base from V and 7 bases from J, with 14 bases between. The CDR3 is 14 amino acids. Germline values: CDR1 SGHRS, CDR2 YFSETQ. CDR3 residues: CASSLNPGGYEAFF. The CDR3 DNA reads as TGCGCCAGCAGCTTGAATCCGGGGGGGTATGAAGCTTTCTTT.

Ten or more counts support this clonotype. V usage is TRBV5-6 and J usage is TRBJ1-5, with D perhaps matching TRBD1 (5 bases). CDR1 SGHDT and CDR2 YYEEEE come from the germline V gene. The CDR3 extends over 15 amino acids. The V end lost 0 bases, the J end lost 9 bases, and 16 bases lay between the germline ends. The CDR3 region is CASSLAGANGMPQHF. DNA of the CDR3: TGTGCCAGCAGCTTGGCCGGGGCCAACGGTATGCCCCAGCATTTT.

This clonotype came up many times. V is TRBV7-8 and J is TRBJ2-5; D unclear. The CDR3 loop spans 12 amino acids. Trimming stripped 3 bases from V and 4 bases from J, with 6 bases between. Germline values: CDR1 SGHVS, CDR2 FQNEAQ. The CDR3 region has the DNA TGTGCCAGCAGCTTGGGTTTAGAGACCCAGTACTTC. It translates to CASSLGLETQYF.

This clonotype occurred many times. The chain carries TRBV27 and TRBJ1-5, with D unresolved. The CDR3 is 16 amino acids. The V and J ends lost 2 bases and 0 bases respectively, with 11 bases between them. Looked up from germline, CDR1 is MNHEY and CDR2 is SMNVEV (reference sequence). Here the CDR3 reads CASSLTARPSNQPQHF. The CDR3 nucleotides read TGTGCCAGCAGTTTAACCGCCAGGCCTAGCAATCAGCCCCAGCATTTT.

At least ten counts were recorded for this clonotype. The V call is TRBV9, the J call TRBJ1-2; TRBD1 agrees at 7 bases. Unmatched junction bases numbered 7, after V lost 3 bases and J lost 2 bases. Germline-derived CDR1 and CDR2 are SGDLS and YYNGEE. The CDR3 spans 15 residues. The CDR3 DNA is TGTGCCAGCAGCGCCTTGGACAGGAGCAACTATGGCTACACCTTC. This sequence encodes CASSALDRSNYGYTF.

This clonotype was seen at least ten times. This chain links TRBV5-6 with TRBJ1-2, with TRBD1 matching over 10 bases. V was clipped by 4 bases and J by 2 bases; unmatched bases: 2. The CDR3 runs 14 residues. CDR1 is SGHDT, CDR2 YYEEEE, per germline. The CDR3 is CASSGDRGNYGYTF. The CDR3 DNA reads TGTGCCAGCAGCGGGGACAGGGGAAACTATGGCTACACCTTC.

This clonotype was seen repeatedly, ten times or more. In DNA, the CDR3 is TGTGCCAGCAGTCAAGTGGTGAACACTGAAGCTTTCTTT. This sequence encodes CASSQVVNTEAFF. This chain joins TRBV6-2 or TRBV6-3 and TRBJ1-1; D remains ambiguous. Trimming shortened V by 5 bases and J by 0 bases, and 7 bases separated the two germline ends. Germline V gene lookup returns CDR1 MNHEY and CDR2 SVGEGT. This CDR3 is built from 13 residues.

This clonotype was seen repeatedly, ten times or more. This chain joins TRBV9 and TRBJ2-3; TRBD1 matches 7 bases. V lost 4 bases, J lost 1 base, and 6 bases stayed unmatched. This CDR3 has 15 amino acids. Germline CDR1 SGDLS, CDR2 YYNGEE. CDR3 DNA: TGTGCCAGCAGCTTGGACAGGCCAGGCACAGATACGCAGTATTTT. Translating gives CASSLDRPGTDTQYF.

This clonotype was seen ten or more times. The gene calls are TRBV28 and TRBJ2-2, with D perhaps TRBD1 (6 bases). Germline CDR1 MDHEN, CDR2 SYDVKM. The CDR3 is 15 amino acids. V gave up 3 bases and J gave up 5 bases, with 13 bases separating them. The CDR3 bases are TGTGCCAGCAGTTTCCAGGGGCTGAATACCGGGGAGCTGTTTTTT. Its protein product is CASSFQGLNTGELFF.

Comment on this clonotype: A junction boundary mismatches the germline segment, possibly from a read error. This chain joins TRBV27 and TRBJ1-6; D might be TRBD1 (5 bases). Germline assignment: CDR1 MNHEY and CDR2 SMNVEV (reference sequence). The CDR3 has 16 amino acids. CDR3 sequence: CASGLNIGRECSPLHF. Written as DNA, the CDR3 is TGTGCCAGCGGTTTGAACATTGGCAGGGAGTGTTCACCCCTCCACTTT.

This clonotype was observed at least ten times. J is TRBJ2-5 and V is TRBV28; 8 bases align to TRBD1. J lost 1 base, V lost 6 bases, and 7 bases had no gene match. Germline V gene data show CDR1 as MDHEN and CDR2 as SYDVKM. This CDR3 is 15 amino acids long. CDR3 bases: TGTGCCAGCAGCTACTCTGGGACAGGCCAAGAGACCCAGTACTTC. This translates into CASSYSGTGQETQYF.

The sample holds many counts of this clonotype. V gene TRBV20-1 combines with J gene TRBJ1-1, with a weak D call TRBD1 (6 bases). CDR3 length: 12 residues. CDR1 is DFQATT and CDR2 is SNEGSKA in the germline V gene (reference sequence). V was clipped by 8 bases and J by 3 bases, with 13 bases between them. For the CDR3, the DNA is TGCAGTACTTCGTCAGGGGACACTGAAGCTTTCTTT. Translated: CSTSSGDTEAFF.

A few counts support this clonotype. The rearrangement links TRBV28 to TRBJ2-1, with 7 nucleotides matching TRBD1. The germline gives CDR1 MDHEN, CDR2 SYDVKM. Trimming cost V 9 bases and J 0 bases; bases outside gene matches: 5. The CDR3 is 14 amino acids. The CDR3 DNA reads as TGTGCCAGTCGACAGGGCACCTCCTACAATGAGCAGTTCTTC. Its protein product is CASRQGTSYNEQFF.

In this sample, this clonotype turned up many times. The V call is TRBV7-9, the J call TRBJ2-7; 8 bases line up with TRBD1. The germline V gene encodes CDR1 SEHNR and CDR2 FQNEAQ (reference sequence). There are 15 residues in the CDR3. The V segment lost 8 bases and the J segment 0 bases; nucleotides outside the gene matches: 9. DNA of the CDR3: TGTGCCAGCGCTGAACGTGACAGGGGCTCCTACGAGCAGTACTTC. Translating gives CASAERDRGSYEQYF.

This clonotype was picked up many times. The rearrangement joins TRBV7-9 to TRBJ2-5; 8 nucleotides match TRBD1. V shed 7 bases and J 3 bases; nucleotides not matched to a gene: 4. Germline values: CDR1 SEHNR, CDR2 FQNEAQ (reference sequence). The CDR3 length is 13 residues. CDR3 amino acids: CASIPDREETQYF. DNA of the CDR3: TGTGCCAGCATTCCGGACAGGGAAGAGACCCAGTACTTC.

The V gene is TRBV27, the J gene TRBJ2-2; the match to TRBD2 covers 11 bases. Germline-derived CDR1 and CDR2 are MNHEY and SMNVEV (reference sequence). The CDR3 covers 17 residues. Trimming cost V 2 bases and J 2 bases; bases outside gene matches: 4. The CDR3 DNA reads TGTGCCAGCAGTTTAACTAGCGGGGGCCACAACACCGGGGAGCTGTTTTTT. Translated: CASSLTSGGHNTGELFF.

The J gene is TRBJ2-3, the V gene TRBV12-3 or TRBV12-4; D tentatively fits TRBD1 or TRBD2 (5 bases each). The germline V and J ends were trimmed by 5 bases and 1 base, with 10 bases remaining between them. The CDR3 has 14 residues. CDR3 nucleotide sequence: TGTGCCAGCAGTGGACTGGGGGGCACAGATACGCAGTATTTT. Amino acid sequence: CASSGLGGTDTQYF.

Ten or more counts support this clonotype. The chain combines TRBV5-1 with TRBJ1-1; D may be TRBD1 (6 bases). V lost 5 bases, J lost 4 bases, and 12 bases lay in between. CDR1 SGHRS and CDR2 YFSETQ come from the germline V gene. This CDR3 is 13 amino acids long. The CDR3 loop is CASRSTGRTEAFF. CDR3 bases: TGCGCCAGCAGATCTACAGGGCGCACTGAAGCTTTCTTT. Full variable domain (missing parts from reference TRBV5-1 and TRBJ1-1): KAGVTQTPRYLIKTRGQQVTLSCSPISGHRSVSWYQQTPGQGLQFLFEYFSETQRNKGNFPGRFSGRQFSNSRSEMNVSTLELGDSALYLCASRSTGRTEAFFGQGTRLTVV.

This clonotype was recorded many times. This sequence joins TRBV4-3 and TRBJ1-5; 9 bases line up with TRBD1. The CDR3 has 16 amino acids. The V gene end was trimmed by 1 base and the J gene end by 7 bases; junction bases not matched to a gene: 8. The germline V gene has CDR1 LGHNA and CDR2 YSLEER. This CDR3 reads CASSQARDRVYQPQHF. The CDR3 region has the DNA TGCGCCAGCAGCCAAGCCCGGGACAGGGTTTACCAGCCCCAGCATTTT.

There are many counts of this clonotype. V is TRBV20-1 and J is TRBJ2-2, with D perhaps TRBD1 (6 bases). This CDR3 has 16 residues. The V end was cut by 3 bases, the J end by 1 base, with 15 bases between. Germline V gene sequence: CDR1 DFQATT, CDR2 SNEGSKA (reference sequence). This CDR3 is CSARPPGARNTGELFF. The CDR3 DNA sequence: TGCAGTGCTAGGCCCCCAGGGGCAAGGAACACCGGGGAGCTGTTTTTT.

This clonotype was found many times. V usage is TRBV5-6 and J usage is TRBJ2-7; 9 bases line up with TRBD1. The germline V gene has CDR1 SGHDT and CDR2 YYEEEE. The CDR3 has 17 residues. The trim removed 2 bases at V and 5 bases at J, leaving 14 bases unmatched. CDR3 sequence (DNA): TGTGCCAGCAGCTTAACCGTCCGGAGGGACAGGGACAACGAGCAGTACTTC. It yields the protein CASSLTVRRDRDNEQYF. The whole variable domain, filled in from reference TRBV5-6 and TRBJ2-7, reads DAGVTQSPTHLIKTRGQQVTLRCSPKSGHDTVSWYQQALGQGPQFIFQYYEEEERQRGNFPDRFSGHQFPNYSSELNVNALLLGDSALYLCASSLTVRRDRDNEQYFGPGTRLTVT.

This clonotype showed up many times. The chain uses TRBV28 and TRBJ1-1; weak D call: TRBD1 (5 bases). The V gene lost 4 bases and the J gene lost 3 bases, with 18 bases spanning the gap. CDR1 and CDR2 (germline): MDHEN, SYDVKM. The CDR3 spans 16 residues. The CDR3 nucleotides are TGTGCCAGCAGTTCCTCCCCCGGGGCGCGGGACACTGAAGCTTTCTTT. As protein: CASSSSPGARDTEAFF. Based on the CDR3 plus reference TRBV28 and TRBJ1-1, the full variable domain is DVKVTQSSRYLVKRTGEKVFLECVQDMDHENMFWYRQDPGLGLRLIYFSYDVKMKEKGDIPEGYSVSREKKERFSLILESASTNQTSMYLCASSSSPGARDTEAFFGQGTRLTVV.